Listed here are 28 T cell receptor beta chains from one sample, sequenced in a study of blood T cells in healthy people across ages. For the second PCR, which ran for 7 to 11 cycles, a sample-barcoded 5' primer and a J-beta primer mix were used. TCRdb re-called the 5' RACE reads with MiXCR, one entry per CDR3 protein. The sample has 600,000 to 1,000,000 distinct CDR3 sequences, roughly 25% seen once. A further study also used this sample, focusing on T cells of mothers and their children.

The sample consisted of blood. The source is a boy aged 10-17 years in good health.

This chain connects TRBV28 to TRBJ1-4, with D uncertain. The CDR3 totals 13 residues. CDR1 and CDR2 (germline): MDHEN, SYDVKM. V shed 7 bases and J shed 0 bases, with 6 bases lying between them. The CDR3 loop reads CASTVATNEKLFF. For the CDR3, the DNA is TGTGCCAGCACGGTGGCAACTAATGAAAAACTGTTTTTT.

This clonotype was seen only a few times. V is TRBV5-3 and J is TRBJ2-5, with no clear D. The J call could be wrong; TRBJ2-1 is a better fit for the DNA end. TRBV5-3 is an ORF, and what it does is uncertain. The CDR3 contains 17 residues. CDR3 nucleotide sequence: TGTGCCAGAAGCTTGGAGCTGTCTACCGCCCCCGGCAATGAGCAGTTCTTC. This sequence encodes CARSLELSTAPGNEQFF.

This clonotype was observed a handful of times. The chain couples TRBV7-8 to TRBJ1-3; D is perhaps TRBD1 (6 bases). The CDR3 runs to 16 residues. V was trimmed by 5 bases and J by 0 bases, leaving 14 bases between them. Germline CDR1 reads SGHVS; CDR2 reads FQNEAQ. The CDR3 region has the DNA TGTGCCAGCAGCAACCCAGGGGCTTCCTCTGGAAACACCATATATTTT. Its translation: CASSNPGASSGNTIYF.

V gene TRBV21-1 combines with J gene TRBJ1-5. TRBV21-1 is listed as a pseudogene. The CDR3 consists of 18 residues. CDR3 in DNA: TGTGCCAGCAGCAAAGCGCTTTCGGTCGAATATAGCAATCAGCCCCAGCATTTT. Its translation is CASSKALSVEYSNQPQHF.

This clonotype was detected only a few times. The rearrangement joins TRBV27 to TRBJ2-5; 11 bases agree with TRBD2. The J call could be wrong; TRBJ2-1 is a better fit for the DNA end. This CDR3 region has 15 residues. Germline CDR1 is MNHEY and CDR2 is SMNVEV (reference sequence). In DNA, the CDR3 is TGTGCCAGCAGTTTTTTACTAGCGGGAGTGGGTGAGCAGTTCTTC. Protein: CASSFLLAGVGEQFF.

On this clonotype itself: A junction end diverges from the germline sequence, so it may reflect a read error. The V call is TRBV10-3, the J call TRBJ1-2; D is unclear. This CDR3 is built from 14 residues. CDR1 ENHRY and CDR2 SYGVKD come from the germline V gene. CDR3 sequence: CPIGDEAVGYGYIF. The CDR3 nucleotides read TGCCCCATCGGCGATGAAGCGGTTGGCTATGGCTACATCTTC.

The chain couples TRBV2 to TRBJ2-7; 7 nucleotides agree with TRBD2. Germline V gene data show CDR1 as SNHLY and CDR2 as FYNNEI. Trimming cost V 1 base and J 8 bases; bases outside gene matches: 11. CDR3 size: 15 residues. The CDR3 loop is CASSEEGLGGMQQYV. The CDR3 DNA reads as TGTGCCAGCAGTGAAGAAGGACTCGGGGGGATGCAGCAGTACGTC.

This clonotype turned up a few times. The rearrangement uses TRBV19 and TRBJ2-1; 11 nucleotides match TRBD2. Trimming at V came to 8 bases and at J to 4 bases, leaving 10 bases not matched to a gene. The CDR3 spans 16 residues. Germline values: CDR1 LNHDA, CDR2 SQIVND (reference sequence). The CDR3 loop reads CASHTEGTSGYNEQFF. The CDR3 region has the DNA TGTGCCAGTCACACAGAGGGGACTAGCGGATACAATGAGCAGTTCTTC.

This chain links TRBV6-2 or TRBV6-3 with TRBJ2-7; no clear D. The ends were cut back, 8 bases at V and 3 bases at J, with 5 bases in the middle. Germline loops: CDR1 MNHEY, CDR2 SVGEGT. The CDR3 contains 10 residues. The CDR3 loop is CASRYYEQYF. CDR3 coding DNA: TGTGCCAGCCGCTACTACGAGCAGTACTTC.

The V gene is TRBV7-9, the J gene TRBJ2-7; possible D gene TRBD1, 6 bases. The CDR3 extends over 14 amino acids. The V and J ends lost 4 bases and 4 bases respectively, with 14 bases between them. Germline V gene lookup returns CDR1 SEHNR and CDR2 FQNEAQ (reference sequence). The CDR3 loop is CASSSLGRGYEQYF. In DNA form, the CDR3 reads TGTGCCAGCAGCTCCTTGGGCAGGGGATACGAGCAGTACTTC.

This clonotype came up a few times. The conserved phenylalanine or tryptophan is not found at the CDR3 terminus, so this likely reflects a read error. V gene TRBV7-3 combines with J gene TRBJ2-5; the D is unclear. From germline, CDR1 is SGHTA and CDR2 FQGTGA. This CDR3 spans 13 amino acids. The V end was cut by 5 bases, the J end by 4 bases, with 11 bases between. The DNA for the CDR3 is TGTGCCAGCAGCCCCGATCCTGGAGAGACCCAGTACCTC. Amino acid sequence: CASSPDPGETQYL.

The DNA for the CDR3 is TGTGCCAGCAGCTTAGCACCTCTCCCGATTGGAAATGAGCAGTTCTTC. This encodes CASSLAPLPIGNEQFF. The chain couples TRBV11-1 to TRBJ2-5, with D uncertain. The DNA end is more similar to TRBJ2-1, so the J call may be wrong. The CDR3 has 16 amino acids. Germline V gene sequence: CDR1 SGHAT, CDR2 FQDESV (reference sequence).

The sample holds a few counts of this clonotype. The chain couples TRBV24-1 to TRBJ2-5; 7 bases agree with TRBD2. Germline assignment: CDR1 KGHDR and CDR2 SFDVKD. V gave up 0 bases and J gave up 4 bases; unmatched junction bases: 4. CDR3 length: 15 residues. The CDR3 sequence is CATSDLSGARETQYF. The CDR3, as DNA: TGTGCCACCAGTGATTTGAGCGGGGCTCGAGAGACCCAGTACTTC.

The chain combines TRBV12-3 or TRBV12-4 with TRBJ2-2; tentative D call: TRBD2 (6 bases). CDR3 length: 13 residues. Trimming left V 6 bases short and J 1 base short, with 6 bases between. CDR3 DNA: TGTGCCAGCAGGGGGGGGAACACCGGGGAGCTGTTTTTT. Translation gives CASRGGNTGELFF.

This chain links TRBV5-5 with TRBJ2-5, with 8 bases aligning to TRBD2. The J call may be incorrect, as the DNA end agrees better with TRBJ2-7. CDR3 size: 16 residues. CDR1 SGHKS and CDR2 YYEKEE come from the germline V gene (reference sequence). This CDR3 reads CASSFGTRASVYEQYF. In DNA form, the CDR3 reads TGTGCCAGCAGCTTTGGGACTAGGGCGTCCGTTTACGAGCAGTACTTC.

The gene calls are TRBV5-1 and TRBJ2-6; the match to TRBD1 covers 11 bases. Germline V gene data show CDR1 as SGHRS and CDR2 as YFSETQ. This CDR3 contains 17 residues. Germline trimming cut 0 bases from V and 2 bases from J; bases unmatched to any gene: 1. CDR3 nucleotides: TGCGCCAGCAGCTTGGTGGGACAGGGGGCTGGGGCCAACGTCCTGACTTTC. Translating gives CASSLVGQGAGANVLTF.

This clonotype was observed a handful of times. This sequence joins TRBV7-6 and TRBJ2-1; 9 bases match TRBD2. Germline CDR1 SGHVS, CDR2 FNYEAQ. The CDR3 totals 18 residues. V gave up 1 base and J gave up 7 bases; unmatched junction bases: 14. CDR3 coding DNA: TGTGCCAGCAGCTTAGGGGGCGACGGGACTAGCTTTGGGAATGAGCAGTTCTTC. Amino acids: CASSLGGDGTSFGNEQFF.

The table lists this clonotype with a few counts. The chain joins TRBV12-3 or TRBV12-4 to TRBJ2-1; TRBD2 matches 8 bases. The CDR3 loop spans 14 amino acids. J lost 8 bases, V lost 6 bases, and 9 bases had no gene match. The CDR3 sequence is CASSLLAAPDEQFF. The CDR3 DNA reads as TGTGCCAGCAGCCTACTAGCGGCCCCTGATGAGCAGTTCTTC.

V usage is TRBV4-2 and J usage is TRBJ2-3; unclear D gene. This CDR3 has 13 amino acids. Germline V CDR1 and CDR2: LGHNA, YNFKEQ. Trimming left V 1 base short and J 5 bases short, with 7 bases between. CDR3 sequence reads: CASSQVAGDTQYF. CDR3 DNA: TGTGCCAGCAGCCAAGTAGCCGGAGATACGCAGTATTTT.

The rearrangement uses TRBV7-3 and TRBJ2-3; 7 nucleotides align to TRBD2. The CDR3 spans 15 residues. CDR1 and CDR2 from the germline V gene are SGHTA and FQGTGA. The V gene end was trimmed by 2 bases and the J gene end by 7 bases; junction bases not matched to a gene: 9. For the CDR3, the DNA is TGTGCCAGCAGCTTATTCCTAGCGGAGCCTAATACGCAGTATTTT. Its translation: CASSLFLAEPNTQYF.

V is TRBV5-1 and J is TRBJ2-1; D is unresolved. The DNA end is a closer match to TRBJ2-7, so the J assignment may be wrong. From germline, CDR1 is SGHRS and CDR2 YFSETQ. CDR3 length: 13 residues. CDR3 nucleotide sequence: TGCGCCAGCAGCTTGGAACTTCCAATCGAGCAGTACTTC. This encodes CASSLELPIEQYF.

This clonotype appeared a few times. The rearrangement links TRBV7-8 to TRBJ1-6; TRBD1 matches at 10 bases. In germline, CDR1 is SGHVS, CDR2 FQNEAQ. Germline trimming cut 6 bases from V and 9 bases from J; bases unmatched to any gene: 5. This CDR3 is built from 14 residues. CDR3 amino acids: CASSYDRGLSPLHF. CDR3 sequence (DNA): TGTGCCAGCAGTTACGACAGGGGGCTTTCACCCCTCCACTTT.

This clonotype was recorded a few times. V usage is TRBV10-3 and J usage is TRBJ2-7; TRBD2 aligns across 8 bases. CDR1 is ENHRY and CDR2 is SYGVKD in the germline V gene. The V gene end was trimmed by 6 bases and the J gene end by 0 bases; junction bases not matched to a gene: 7. The CDR3 loop spans 15 amino acids. CDR3 in DNA: TGTGCCATCAGCCCGCGGGAGGACAGCTCCTACGAGCAGTACTTC. This gives the protein CAISPREDSSYEQYF.

This clonotype turned up a few times. This chain uses TRBV7-2 with TRBJ1-6; tentatively, D is TRBD1 (5 bases). The CDR3 is 18 amino acids. From germline, CDR1 is SGHTA and CDR2 FQGNSA. The germline V and J ends were trimmed by 0 bases and 5 bases, with 17 bases remaining between them. The DNA for the CDR3 is TGTGCCAGCAGCTTAGCGGCCCGGGGCAGTGTCAATAATTCACCCCTCCACTTT. Its protein is CASSLAARGSVNNSPLHF.

This clonotype has only a few counts. Here the CDR3 reads CASSHGGTGYEQYF. For the CDR3, the DNA is TGCGCCAGCAGCCACGGAGGCACAGGGTACGAGCAGTACTTC. The chain employs TRBV4-1 and TRBJ2-7, with TRBD1 as a possible D gene (6 bases). The CDR3 is 14 amino acids. Deletions cut 3 bases from V and 4 bases from J, with 13 bases between. The germline CDR1 and CDR2 sequences are MGHRA and YSYEKL.

The chain joins TRBV10-3 to TRBJ2-5; 8 bases agree with TRBD2. Germline trimming cut 3 bases from V and 5 bases from J; bases unmatched to any gene: 8. This CDR3 contains 15 residues. Germline-derived CDR1 and CDR2 are ENHRY and SYGVKD. CDR3 region: CAISDGLAGRETQYF. CDR3 nucleotide sequence: TGTGCCATCAGTGATGGCCTAGCGGGTCGGGAGACCCAGTACTTC.

This rearrangement joins TRBV15 to TRBJ2-3; the D is unclear. This CDR3 spans 15 amino acids. V shed 0 bases and J shed 2 bases, with 9 bases lying between them. Germline CDR1 LNHNV, CDR2 YYDKDF (reference sequence). Here the CDR3 DNA reads TGTGCCACCAGCAGAGATGCGGTTAACACAGATACGCAGTATTTT. Translated, it gives CATSRDAVNTDTQYF.

The chain has TRBV24-1 and TRBJ2-5, with 9 nucleotides matching TRBD1. The J call could be wrong; TRBJ2-1 is a better fit for the DNA end. The CDR3 length is 15 residues. Looked up from germline, CDR1 is KGHDR and CDR2 is SFDVKD. The CDR3 DNA is TGTGCCACCAGTGAACAGGGGGCAGTGTACAATGAGCAGTTCTTC. Translating it yields CATSEQGAVYNEQFF.